Here is one T cell receptor (beta chain) with its context. Its specificity is unknown. This table comes from immunoSEQ multiplex PCR, and its TCRdb copy is limited to in-frame clones, with some not included. The sample consists of some 120,000 clones, approximately 77% of them appearing once. These data come from a study of radiotherapy plus CTLA-4 blockade in lung cancer. Study results and caveats: Early blood T cell clone dynamics reportedly forecast response best, with interferon-beta.

V shed 6 bases and J shed 1 base, with 9 bases lying between them. The CDR3 runs to 12 residues. From germline, CDR1 is SQVTM and CDR2 ANQGSEA. This TCR came from a human donor with non-small cell lung cancer that progressed on radiotherapy plus ipilimumab. Some clones in this sample may be carry-over from other donors' samples. The source was peripheral blood, collected from a patient treated with radiotherapy plus ipilimumab. V gene TRBV29-1 combines with J gene TRBJ1-1, with D perhaps TRBD1 (6 bases). The CDR3 loop reads CSVLTGNTEAFF. CDR3 nucleotide sequence: TGCAGCGTCTTGACAGGGAACACTGAAGCTTTCTTT.